The rows below give T cell receptor beta chains drawn from one sample of a study of radiation and T cells in renal cell carcinoma. The repertoire was sequenced with immunoSEQ multiplex PCR; TCRdb's copy has only in-frame clones and lacks some. The table has 150,000 or so clones, about 88% seen once. Sequenced here: blood, sampled from a patient whose treatment included radiotherapy and nephrectomy. These receptors all come from a woman aged 50 to 65 with renal cell carcinoma. CDR3s include the opening cysteine and the closing phenylalanine or tryptophan. A D gene is named only where the DNA matches it firmly. Only part of the rows carry a size: once, few, many, or a class if the clone is expanded.

v_call	d_call	clone_size	j_call	cdr3_aa	cdr3_nt
TRBV9	TRBD2	.	TRBJ2-7	CASSVETSGGEQYF	TGTGCCAGCAGCGTAGAAACTAGCGGGGGCGAGCAGTACTTC
TRBV4-3	TRBD1	.	TRBJ1-3	CASSPRGTGNAGNTIYF	TGCGCCAGCAGCCCACGGGGGACAGGGAACGCTGGAAACACCATATATTTT
TRBV18	.	.	TRBJ2-7	CASSPDGQGGYEQYF	TGTGCCAGCTCACCCGACGGGCAGGGGGGGTACGAGCAGTACTTC
TRBV10-3	.	.	TRBJ1-1	CAISASGQGWTEAFF	TGTGCCATCAGTGCCTCGGGGCAGGGGTGGACTGAAGCTTTCTTT
TRBV19	.	.	TRBJ2-1	CASSRAEDNEQFF	TGTGCCAGTAGTAGGGCGGAAGACAATGAGCAGTTCTTC
TRBV5-5	.	.	TRBJ1-4	CASSSNYPGHSNEKLFF	TGTGCCAGCAGCTCCAACTACCCGGGACACTCTAATGAAAAACTGTTTTTT
TRBV6-1	TRBD2	.	TRBJ2-1	CAGRDYINNEQFF	TGTGCCGGACGGGACTATATCAACAATGAGCAGTTCTTC
TRBV7-9	.	.	TRBJ2-1	CASQGSPYNEQFF	TGTGCCAGCCAGGGGTCCCCATACAATGAGCAGTTCTTC
TRBV2	.	.	TRBJ1-1	CASSVAGGRGTEAFF	TGTGCCAGCAGTGTAGCTGGGGGCAGGGGCACTGAAGCTTTCTTT
TRBV19	.	.	TRBJ1-1	CASSIDPRSMNTEAFF	TGTGCCAGTAGTATAGATCCCCGCAGCATGAACACTGAAGCTTTCTTT
TRBV7-2	TRBD1	.	TRBJ2-5	CASSLVTGGETQYF	TGTGCCAGCAGCTTAGTTACAGGGGGAGAGACCCAGTACTTC
TRBV5-1	.	.	TRBJ2-2	CASSTKNTGELFF	TGCGCCAGCAGCACCAAAAACACCGGGGAGCTGTTTTTT
TRBV4-3	.	.	TRBJ1-6	CASSQISHNSPLHF	TGCGCCAGCAGCCAAATAAGTCATAATTCACCCCTCCACTTT
TRBV9	TRBD1	.	TRBJ2-7	CASSVAGTEPYEQYF	TGTGCCAGCAGCGTAGCGGGGACAGAGCCCTACGAGCAGTACTTC
TRBV6-1	TRBD1	.	TRBJ1-1	CASSHRDSFTEAFF	TGTGCCAGCAGTCACAGGGACAGTTTCACTGAAGCTTTCTTT
TRBV15	.	.	TRBJ1-2	CATSREQQDLRYTF	TGTGCCACCAGCAGAGAGCAACAGGATCTCCGCTACACCTTC
TRBV7-2	.	.	TRBJ2-1	CASSLAGNNEQFF	TGTGCCAGCAGCTTAGCCGGGAACAATGAGCAGTTCTTC
TRBV7-3	TRBD2	.	TRBJ2-1	CASSFGALAGAYNEQFF	TGTGCCAGCAGCTTCGGGGCACTAGCGGGGGCTTACAATGAGCAGTTCTTC
TRBV6-5	TRBD1	.	TRBJ2-7	CASSPTDRGWYEQYF	TGTGCCAGCAGCCCGACCGACAGGGGGTGGTACGAGCAGTACTTC
TRBV7-9	TRBD2	.	TRBJ2-5	CASSLPSGGRETQYF	TGTGCCAGCAGCCTCCCTAGCGGGGGCAGGGAGACCCAGTACTTC
TRBV12-5	.	.	TRBJ2-7	CASGSHLTGPSDEQYF	TGTGCTAGTGGTTCTCACTTGACAGGACCAAGCGACGAGCAGTACTTC
TRBV5-1	.	once	TRBJ2-1	CASSLRDQLDNEQFF	TGCGCCAGCAGCCTCCGGGACCAACTAGACAATGAGCAGTTCTTC
TRBV7-2	TRBD2	.	TRBJ2-3	CASSPGLAVDTQYF	TGTGCCAGCAGCCCAGGACTAGCTGTAGATACGCAGTATTTT
TRBV5-6	.	.	TRBJ1-4	CASSPRDPPNEKLFF	TGTGCCAGCAGCCCCCGGGACCCCCCTAATGAAAAACTGTTTTTT
TRBV4-2	.	.	TRBJ2-7	CASSQDPPSSYEQYF	TGTGCCAGCAGCCAAGACCCACCTTCCTCCTACGAGCAGTACTTC
TRBV7-6	TRBD1	.	TRBJ1-1	CASSQPTGVRTEAFF	TGTGCCAGCAGCCAACCGACAGGGGTTCGCACTGAAGCTTTCTTT
TRBV5-1	TRBD1	once	TRBJ2-7	CASSFLQGGNEQYF	TGCGCCAGCAGCTTCCTACAGGGGGGCAACGAGCAGTACTTC
TRBV7-8	TRBD1	once	TRBJ2-3	CASSSDRGPDTQYF	TGTGCCAGCAGCTCGGACAGGGGGCCAGATACGCAGTATTTT
TRBV30	TRBD1	once	TRBJ1-2	CAWGAFTGVGGYTF	TGTGCCTGGGGGGCCTTTACAGGGGTTGGCGGCTACACCTTC
TRBV5-6	.	.	TRBJ1-2	CASSLRGMGYGYTF	TGTGCCAGCAGCTTGCGGGGGATGGGGTATGGCTACACCTTC
TRBV2	.	once	TRBJ2-1	CASSGGYFNEQFF	TGTGCCAGCAGTGGAGGGTACTTCAATGAGCAGTTCTTC
TRBV6-4	.	.	TRBJ2-1	CASSDEGSNEQFF	TGTGCCAGCAGTGACGAGGGCAGCAATGAGCAGTTCTTC
TRBV9	.	.	TRBJ1-2	CASSRLGGGYTF	TGTGCCAGCAGCCGACTGGGGGGTGGCTACACCTTC
TRBV29-1	TRBD1	once	TRBJ2-3	CSVEGQGSTDTQYF	TGCAGCGTTGAAGGACAGGGGAGCACAGATACGCAGTATTTT
TRBV19	.	.	TRBJ2-2	CASISGGGPNTGELFF	TGTGCCAGTATTTCAGGAGGGGGCCCGAACACCGGGGAGCTGTTTTTT
TRBV29-1	.	.	TRBJ1-2	CSVEPANYGYTF	TGCAGCGTTGAGCCGGCAAACTATGGCTACACCTTC
TRBV7-6	.	.	TRBJ1-1	CASSQGSNTEAFF	TGTGCCAGCAGCCAAGGTAGTAACACTGAAGCTTTCTTT
TRBV30	.	.	TRBJ1-1	CAWSAGRKGSITEAFF	TGTGCCTGGAGTGCCGGCCGGAAGGGTTCGATCACTGAAGCTTTCTTT
TRBV7-6	.	.	TRBJ2-1	CASSSETRAYYNEQFF	TGTGCCAGCAGCTCAGAAACCCGGGCTTACTACAATGAGCAGTTCTTC
TRBV10-3	TRBD1	.	TRBJ1-1	CATLPAGGAGLGTEAFF	TGTGCCACGCTGCCTGCAGGGGGCGCGGGTTTGGGCACTGAAGCTTTCTTT
TRBV18	.	.	TRBJ1-2	CASSPRINRLGGYTF	TGTGCCAGCTCACCACGGATAAACAGGCTCGGGGGCTACACCTTC
TRBV5-1	TRBD1	.	TRBJ2-7	CASRERQGNEQYF	TGCGCCAGCCGGGAACGACAGGGAAACGAGCAGTACTTC
TRBV27	TRBD1	.	TRBJ1-1	CASSLFEGASEAFF	TGTGCCAGCAGTTTATTCGAGGGGGCGTCTGAAGCTTTCTTT
TRBV7-2	TRBD2	.	TRBJ2-1	CASSLGASGGASYNEQFF	TGTGCCAGCAGCTTAGGGGCTAGCGGGGGGGCATCGTACAATGAGCAGTTCTTC
TRBV12-5	.	.	TRBJ2-3	CASGFLQDTQYF	TGTGCTAGTGGTTTCCTGCAAGATACGCAGTATTTT
TRBV7-2	TRBD1	.	TRBJ2-6	CASSFGDSPGANVLTF	TGTGCCAGCAGCTTTGGGGACAGTCCTGGGGCCAACGTCCTGACTTTC
TRBV7-8	.	.	TRBJ2-1	CASSLVGKGNEQFF	TGTGCCAGCAGCTTAGTAGGGAAGGGGAATGAGCAGTTCTTC
TRBV5-4	.	.	TRBJ1-5	CASSLEGTQPQHF	TGTGCCAGCAGCTTGGAGGGCACTCAGCCCCAGCATTTT
TRBV6-6	.	.	TRBJ2-5	CASSYSGSDQETQYF	TGTGCCAGCAGTTACTCTGGTAGCGACCAAGAGACCCAGTACTTC
TRBV6-4	.	.	TRBJ1-1	CASSLGGANTEAFF	TGTGCCAGCAGTCTGGGGGGGGCGAACACTGAAGCTTTCTTT
TRBV4-1	.	.	TRBJ2-2	CASSQGARGEYTGELFF	TGCGCCAGCAGCCAAGGGGCTAGGGGGGAGTACACCGGGGAGCTGTTTTTT
TRBV5-5	.	.	TRBJ1-2	CASSPGTDAYGYTF	TGTGCCAGCAGCCCCGGGACCGACGCCTATGGCTACACCTTC
TRBV11-3	TRBD1	once	TRBJ1-2	CASSSDRVGYGYTF	TGTGCCAGCAGCTCGGACAGGGTGGGCTATGGCTACACCTTC
TRBV9	.	once	TRBJ1-2	CASSAQEDRVGYGYTF	TGTGCCAGCAGCGCTCAAGAGGACCGAGTAGGGTATGGCTACACCTTC
TRBV21-1	.	.	TRBJ2-7	CASSKGGTKLLPYEQYF	TGTGCCAGCAGCAAAGGAGGGACGAAACTTTTACCCTACGAGCAGTACTTC
TRBV6-5	TRBD2	.	TRBJ2-5	CASSYAGGPQETQYF	TGTGCCAGCAGTTACGCGGGGGGGCCGCAAGAGACCCAGTACTTC
TRBV14	.	.	TRBJ1-3	CASSPGSGNTIYF	TGTGCCAGCAGCCCCGGCTCTGGAAACACCATATATTTT
TRBV5-6	TRBD1	once	TRBJ1-1	CASSLGTGETNTEAFF	TGTGCCAGCAGCTTAGGGACAGGGGAAACGAACACTGAAGCTTTCTTT
TRBV5-6	.	.	TRBJ1-6	CASSLVGSPLHF	TGTGCCAGCAGCTTGGTAGGTTCACCCCTCCACTTT
TRBV5-8	.	.	TRBJ1-4	CASIRRLFNEKLFF	TGTGCCAGCATCAGGAGACTGTTTAATGAAAAACTGTTTTTT